The 10 T cell receptor beta chains listed next were all sequenced from one sample in a study of blood T cell repertoires in COVID-19. Repertoires were generated with immunoSEQ multiplex PCR, while TCRdb's copy carries only in-frame clones and drops some. Of about 200,000 clones listed, roughly 88% were seen once; the top ten hold 5.6%. Sequenced input: PBMCs or T cells enriched from blood (not recorded which). The receptor source for this set is a middle-aged man with acute COVID-19.

This sequence joins TRBV27 and TRBJ1-1, with 8 bases that match TRBD1. This CDR3 contains 14 residues. CDR1 and CDR2 (germline): MNHEY, SMNVEV (reference sequence). J gave up 4 bases and V 5 bases, and 6 bases lay outside the gene matches. The CDR3 loop reads CASSRQGATTEAFF. CDR3 DNA sequence: TGTGCCAGCAGTAGGCAGGGGGCGACCACTGAAGCTTTCTTT.

CDR3: CASSAGLQTGELFF. The CDR3 DNA is TGTGCCAGCAGCGCAGGGTTGCAAACCGGGGAGCTGTTTTTT. The chain recombines TRBV7-3 with TRBJ2-2, with D possibly TRBD1 on 5 matching bases. The CDR3 has 14 residues. Per germline, CDR1 SGHTA and CDR2 FQGTGA. V dropped 5 bases and J dropped 5 bases, with 12 bases sitting between them.

The rearrangement uses TRBV10-2 and TRBJ1-1; D perhaps matches TRBD1 (6 bases). CDR1 is WSHSY and CDR2 is SAAADI in the germline V gene. The CDR3 runs 14 residues. V was pared by 6 bases and J by 8 bases, with 19 bases between. The CDR3 sequence is CASSPRSGQGEAFF. The CDR3 DNA reads as TGCGCCAGCAGCCCAAGGTCCGGGCAGGGGGAAGCTTTCTTT.

As to this clone: Other nucleotide sequences in the sample specify the same CDR3. This rearrangement joins TRBV7-9 to TRBJ2-7; 9 positions agree with TRBD2. Per germline, CDR1 SEHNR and CDR2 FQNEAQ (reference sequence). V trimming: 3 bases; J trimming: 1 base; junction bases outside the gene matches: 1. The CDR3 extends over 14 amino acids. The CDR3 region is CASSFTSGSYEQYF. In nucleotides, the CDR3 is TGTGCCAGCAGCTTTACTAGCGGGTCCTACGAGCAGTACTTC.

The chain joins TRBV7-3 to TRBJ2-1; 11 positions match TRBD2. The trim removed 1 base at V and 5 bases at J, leaving 4 bases unmatched. The CDR3 is 16 amino acids. CDR1 and CDR2 from the germline V gene are SGHTA and FQGTGA. The CDR3 is CASSLMVAGGNNEQFF. DNA of the CDR3: TGTGCCAGCAGCTTAATGGTAGCGGGAGGGAACAATGAGCAGTTCTTC.

The genes are TRBV3-1 (or the pseudogene TRBV3-2) and TRBJ2-1, with D possibly being TRBD2 (5 bases). V was cut by 4 bases and J by 10 bases, with 11 bases left in between. Germline V gene lookup returns CDR1 LGHDT and CDR2 YNNKEL (reference sequence). The CDR3 sequence is 12 residues long. CDR3 nucleotide sequence: TGTGCCAGCAGCCCGGTGAGGGAAGAGCAGTTCTTC. Its protein product is CASSPVREEQFF.

The chain joins TRBV18 to TRBJ2-5; perhaps TRBD1 as D (6 bases). CDR3 length: 14 amino acids. Germline V gives CDR1 KGHSH, CDR2 LQKENI. The germline V and J ends were trimmed by 5 bases and 4 bases, with 14 bases remaining between them. The CDR3 here is CASSATGIGETQYF. The CDR3 coding sequence is TGTGCCAGCTCAGCAACAGGGATTGGAGAGACCCAGTACTTC.

The chain links TRBV30 to TRBJ2-1; 10 positions match TRBD2. The CDR3 sequence is 18 residues long. Germline-derived CDR1 and CDR2 are GTSNPN and SVGIG (reference sequence). Trimming cost V 0 bases and J 3 bases; bases outside gene matches: 11. The CDR3 nucleotides are TGTGCCTGGAGTGTAACAGATCACACTAGCGGGAACTACAATGAGCAGTTCTTC. This gives the protein CAWSVTDHTSGNYNEQFF.

This chain links TRBV9 with TRBJ1-4; no definite D call. V dropped 2 bases and J dropped 3 bases, with 11 bases sitting between them. The CDR3 contains 15 residues. CDR1 is SGDLS and CDR2 is YYNGEE in the germline V gene. This CDR3 reads CASSVVGGPNEKLFF. Written as DNA, the CDR3 is TGTGCCAGCAGCGTTGTGGGAGGTCCTAATGAAAAACTGTTTTTT.

This chain connects TRBV12-3 or TRBV12-4 to TRBJ1-1; D remains ambiguous. The CDR3 length is 13 residues. The V and J ends lost 7 bases and 3 bases respectively, with 12 bases between them. The CDR3: CASTFQEDTEAFF. The CDR3, as DNA: TGTGCCAGCACCTTCCAGGAAGACACTGAAGCTTTCTTT.